The rows below give T cell receptor beta chains drawn from one sample of a study of regulatory T cells in long-lasting Graves disease. TCRdb re-called the multiplex PCR reads through MiXCR, storing one row per CDR3 protein. The sample gives about 530,000 distinct CDR3 sequences, roughly 16% of which show up once; 25% is in the top ten. A further study also used this sample, focusing on T cells in Graves' hyperthyroidism and ophthalmopathy.

The specimen comprised peripheral blood mononuclear cells (PBMCs), sampled at new diagnosis, from a patient treated with antithyroid drugs. The receptors stem from a woman aged 40-65 years with Graves disease. The CDR3 runs from the conserved cysteine through the conserved F or W. The D gene is left open where the match is weak. The size entry is marked missing in some rows and otherwise reads once, few, many or a size class.

d_call	clone_size	v_call	j_call	cdr3_aa	cdr3_nt
NA	few	TRBV11-2	TRBJ2-7	CASSLDRGRGGGVSEQYF	TGTGCCAGCAGCTTAGATAGGGGGCGTGGAGGGGGTGTTTCCGAGCAGTACTTC
TRBD2	many	TRBV11-2	TRBJ2-2	CASSLEGGATGELFF	TGTGCCAGCAGCTTAGAGGGAGGGGCGACCGGGGAGCTGTTTTTT
TRBD1	many	TRBV2	TRBJ2-7	CASSETGDYEQYF	TGTGCCAGCAGTGAAACAGGGGACTACGAGCAGTACTTC
NA	NA	TRBV20-1	TRBJ2-5	CSAMAGQETQYF	TGCAGTGCCATGGCAGGTCAAGAGACCCAGTACTTC
NA	NA	TRBV15	TRBJ2-3	CATSRAGDTQYF	TGTGCCACCAGCAGAGCGGGGGATACGCAGTATTTT
NA	many	TRBV13	TRBJ1-4	CASRLRGGNEKLFF	TGTGCCAGCAGACTCAGGGGCGGTAATGAAAAACTGTTTTTT
NA	NA	TRBV3-1	TRBJ1-3	CASSAYSGNTIYF	TGTGCCAGCAGCGCCTACAGCGGAAACACCATATATTTT
NA	NA	TRBV3-1	TRBJ2-2	CASRRAGELFF	TGTGCCAGCCGACGGGCCGGGGAGCTGTTTTTT
NA	many	TRBV6-1	TRBJ2-1	CASSQDLGQFF	TGTGCCAGCTCGCAGGACTTGGGGCAGTTCTTC
TRBD1	few	TRBV19	TRBJ1-2	CASILSGGGGYTF	TGTGCCAGTATTCTCTCAGGGGGAGGTGGCTACACCTTC
NA	NA	TRBV15	TRBJ2-1	CATSRSRGDYNEQFF	TGTGCCACCAGCAGATCACGGGGAGACTACAATGAGCAGTTCTTC
NA	many	TRBV20-1	TRBJ2-5	CSARDGQGGETQYF	TGCAGTGCCCGGGACGGACAGGGAGGGGAGACCCAGTACTTC
NA	NA	TRBV7-8	TRBJ1-3	CASTPLRSSGNTIYF	TGTGCCAGCACCCCTTTAAGAAGCTCTGGAAACACCATATATTTT
TRBD1	NA	TRBV12-5	TRBJ2-7	CASGLAGTAYSYEQYF	TGTGCTAGTGGTTTGGCCGGGACAGCATATTCCTACGAGCAGTACTTC
TRBD2	NA	TRBV2	TRBJ2-5	CASSSGAFQETQYF	TGTGCCAGTTCTAGCGGAGCCTTTCAAGAGACCCAGTACTTC
TRBD2	many	TRBV3-1	TRBJ2-2	CASSQTSLNAGELFF	TGTGCCAGCAGCCAGACTAGCCTGAACGCCGGGGAGCTGTTTTTT
NA	few	TRBV6-1	TRBJ1-2	CASIDGGPYGYTF	TGTGCCAGCATAGACGGCGGCCCCTATGGCTACACCTTC
TRBD2	NA	TRBV12-5	TRBJ2-1	CASGLAGGRDEQFF	TGTGCTAGTGGTTTGGCGGGGGGGCGGGATGAGCAGTTCTTC
TRBD1	many	TRBV18	TRBJ1-1	CASSPPGQGLGAFF	TGTGCCAGCTCACCTCCGGGACAGGGGTTAGGTGCTTTCTTT
TRBD1	many	TRBV12-3/TRBV12-4	TRBJ2-5	CASSPPLGGQGATQYF	TGTGCCAGCAGTCCGCCTCTCGGGGGACAGGGGGCGACCCAGTACTTC
TRBD2	NA	TRBV4-1	TRBJ2-7	CASSHSPGLAGYEQYF	TGCGCCAGCAGCCACAGCCCGGGACTAGCCGGCTACGAGCAGTACTTC
NA	few	TRBV2	TRBJ1-4	CASRGWDGEKLFF	TGTGCCAGCAGAGGATGGGATGGCGAAAAACTGTTTTTT
TRBD2	NA	TRBV12-3/TRBV12-4	TRBJ2-3	CASSLPAGGGTQYF	TGTGCCAGCAGTTTACCAGCGGGGGGGGGTACGCAGTATTTT
NA	many	TRBV2	TRBJ1-5	CASSVLYRAGNQPQHF	TGTGCCAGCAGTGTCCTCTACAGGGCAGGAAATCAGCCCCAGCATTTT
NA	many	TRBV7-3	TRBJ2-1	CASSPTGGDYNEQFF	TGTGCCAGCAGCCCTACAGGGGGGGACTACAATGAGCAGTTCTTC
NA	NA	TRBV11-2	TRBJ2-1	CASSSSDSYNEQFF	TGTGCCAGCAGCTCCTCAGACAGCTACAATGAGCAGTTCTTC
TRBD1	few	TRBV9	TRBJ1-1	CASSRDRGYTEAFF	TGTGCCAGCAGCCGAGACAGGGGATACACTGAAGCTTTCTTT
TRBD1	few	TRBV18	TRBJ1-6	CASSSISGQVNSPLHF	TGTGCCAGCTCATCCATCTCGGGACAGGTTAATTCACCCCTCCACTTT
NA	NA	TRBV7-2	TRBJ2-7	CASSFGQGYVSEQYF	TGTGCCAGCAGCTTTGGGCAGGGGTATGTCTCCGAGCAGTACTTC
NA	many	TRBV4-2	TRBJ1-1	CASSQVLGTEAFF	TGTGCCAGCAGCCAAGTTTTGGGCACGGAAGCTTTCTTT
NA	NA	TRBV19	TRBJ1-5	CASSRTAIYSNQPQHF	TGTGCCAGTAGCCGGACAGCGATTTATAGCAATCAGCCCCAGCATTTT
NA	many	TRBV11-2	TRBJ2-1	CASSFRGTLPDEQFF	TGTGCCAGCAGCTTCCGGGGGACCCTACCCGATGAGCAGTTCTTC
TRBD1	many	TRBV6-1	TRBJ2-7	CASTPTGDVGEQYF	TGTGCCAGCACCCCGACAGGGGACGTCGGCGAGCAGTACTTC
NA	NA	TRBV13	TRBJ2-2	CASSFIATGNTGELFF	TGTGCCAGCAGCTTTATCGCAACCGGAAACACCGGGGAGCTGTTTTTT
TRBD1	many	TRBV5-1	TRBJ1-1	CASSTGTGGQNTEAFF	TGCGCCAGCAGCACTGGGACAGGGGGGCAGAACACTGAAGCTTTCTTT
TRBD1	NA	TRBV15	TRBJ1-4	CATSRNRGLNEKLFF	TGTGCCACCAGCAGGAACAGGGGGCTGAATGAAAAACTGTTTTTT
NA	many	TRBV2	TRBJ1-2	CASSETGYGYTF	TGTGCCAGCAGTGAGACAGGTTATGGCTACACCTTC
NA	NA	TRBV28	TRBJ1-6	CASNRGVNSPLHF	TGTGCCAGCAATCGAGGGGTGAATTCACCCCTCCACTTT
TRBD1	many	TRBV12-3/TRBV12-4	TRBJ2-3	CASSPRGRWTDTQYF	TGTGCCAGCAGCCCCAGGGGGAGATGGACAGATACGCAGTATTTT
NA	many	TRBV12-3/TRBV12-4	TRBJ1-6	CASRPGDNNSPLHF	TGTGCCAGCAGGCCCGGGGACAATAATTCACCCCTCCACTTT
TRBD1	many	TRBV5-1	TRBJ2-7	CASSPGQGFDEQYF	TGCGCCAGCAGCCCGGGACAGGGGTTCGACGAGCAGTACTTC
NA	few	TRBV5-1	TRBJ2-1	CASSPDLPNEQFF	TGCGCCAGCAGCCCGGACTTACCCAATGAGCAGTTCTTC
NA	NA	TRBV7-9	TRBJ1-2	CASSRGGAGYGYAF	TGTGCCAGCAGTAGGGGAGGCGCGGGCTATGGCTACGCCTTC
TRBD1	many	TRBV28	TRBJ1-1	CASSHFVLRGRRNTEAFF	TGTGCCAGCAGCCATTTCGTCCTCAGGGGGCGAAGGAACACTGAAGCTTTCTTT
NA	many	TRBV28	TRBJ1-2	CASAQEGYTF	TGTGCCAGCGCCCAGGAGGGCTACACCTTC
NA	many	TRBV11-2	TRBJ1-4	CASSIGGGGEKLFF	TGTGCCAGCAGCATCGGGGGGGGAGGGGAAAAACTGTTTTTT
NA	many	TRBV6-5	TRBJ1-1	CASSYVGARAFF	TGTGCCAGCAGTTACGTGGGGGCGCGAGCTTTCTTT
NA	NA	TRBV3-1	TRBJ2-7	CASSQGPAGLSSYEQYF	TGTGCCAGCAGCCAAGGTCCAGCCGGCCTTAGCTCCTACGAGCAGTACTTC
NA	NA	TRBV27	TRBJ2-7	CASSPGLVYEQYF	TGTGCCAGCAGCCCGGGGCTTGTCTACGAGCAGTACTTC
TRBD1	NA	TRBV19	TRBJ2-7	CASSGPGGSYEQYF	TGTGCCAGTAGTGGGCCAGGGGGAAGTTACGAGCAGTACTTC
NA	NA	TRBV6-1	TRBJ1-1	CASTAGGTEAFF	TGTGCCAGCACGGCAGGCGGTACTGAAGCTTTCTTT
NA	NA	TRBV27	TRBJ1-2	CATRLGRGYTF	TGTGCCACCCGGTTGGGCCGTGGCTACACCTTC
NA	NA	TRBV20-1	TRBJ2-4	CSAPRAGPNIQYF	TGCAGTGCTCCAAGGGCAGGACCGAACATTCAGTACTTC